This T cell receptor (beta chain) was sequenced for a study of T cells in Graves' hyperthyroidism and ophthalmopathy. There are many counts of this clonotype. Its target is unknown. Amplified regions were TCR beta CDR3 sequences from RNA transcripts. HTBI primers were employed in a first-round RT-PCR of the TCR CDR3. Using its own MiXCR run on the multiplex PCR reads, TCRdb lists one record per CDR3 protein. In the table there are 300,000 or so distinct CDR3 sequences, 18% of which are singletons. Findings and caveats of the study: With a median lead of about 6.9 months before onset, the model predicted ophthalmopathy.

The V gene lost 6 bases and the J gene lost 7 bases, with 6 bases spanning the gap. This CDR3 has 10 amino acids. The authors deemed Graves' hyperthyroidism stable absent ophthalmopathy progression within 18 months. Disease duration under 2 months; hyperthyroidism patients were aged 18 to 65. Fresh peripheral blood, around 9.3 ml of it, supplied the PBMCs. Sequenced input: blood. The sequence came from a woman in her forties or fifties with Graves' hyperthyroidism. This chain connects TRBV12-3 or TRBV12-4 to TRBJ1-1; D is undetermined. Here the CDR3 DNA reads TGTGCCAGCAGATCCTTTGAAGCTTTCTTT. Translation gives CASRSFEAFF.